This TCR beta chain was identified in a study of glioma-infiltrating T cells after dendritic cell vaccination. Study-level information: Dendritic cells derived from monocytes and pulsed with autologous tumor lysate formed the vaccine. At biweekly intervals, patients got three intradermal dendritic cell vaccine injections.

The sample's time point: after dendritic cell vaccination, including at tumor progression/relapse. Before vaccination, two weeks after the third vaccination, and at progression, PBMC were collected. The PCR used 60 V beta and 13 J beta primers. TCRdb keeps only in-frame clones here, not all; method: immunoSEQ multiplex PCR. The sample shows 90,000 to 140,000 clones, around 87% of them seen only once. The CDR3 is made up of 14 amino acids. V lost 4 bases, J lost 0 bases, and 6 bases lay in between. Germline V gene lookup returns CDR1 SGHTA and CDR2 FQGTGA. The sample here was blood, taken after dendritic cell vaccination. The TCR was taken from a human donor with glioblastoma. This chain uses TRBV7-3 with TRBJ2-2; possibly TRBD1 for D (5 bases). The CDR3 coding sequence is TGTGCCAGCAGCTCGACAGCGAACACCGGGGAGCTGTTTTTT. Its protein is CASSSTANTGELFF.